This T cell receptor beta chain was obtained from a study of T-cell memory formation after mild COVID-19. Findings and caveats of the study: The pre-infection memory compartment contained some responding clones, suggesting cross-reactive memory joined. What remained unconfirmed was the SARS-CoV-2 specificity of second-wave clones peaking on day 37. Clones that shrank (day 15 to 85) were balanced CD4/CD8, whereas later expanders leaned CD4+.

With constant-segment primers, 5'RACE yielded cDNA libraries of TCR alpha and TCR beta that carried sample barcodes and UMIs. TCRdb processed the 5' RACE reads anew with MiXCR; each CDR3 protein has one entry. The repertoire holds about 290,000 distinct CDR3 sequences, approximately 19% seen once, with roughly 23% in the top ten. In the case of this clonotype: The antigen is not known.

Germline V gene data show CDR1 as MNHEY and CDR2 as SVGEGT. V lost 5 bases and J lost 3; bases outside the gene matches: 8. This CDR3 comprises 16 residues. This rearrangement joins TRBV6-2 or TRBV6-3 to TRBJ2-3, with 10 bases matching TRBD2. Material for sequencing was PBMCs or a T cell subset sorted from them (not recorded which). The origin of this receptor is a man between 18 and 35 years old who had mild COVID-19 (a few samples of this study predate the infection). Cell type and time point are not known. The CDR3 DNA reads TGTGCCAGCAGTACCAACGGACTAGCGGCAACAGATACGCAGTATTTT. As protein: CASSTNGLAATDTQYF.